This entry is about one TCR beta chain. This sample was taken from a study of technical replicates of blood from a few donors. The table came from immunoSEQ multiplex PCR; TCRdb's copy has only in-frame clones and leaves some out. This sample yields around 70,000 clones, of which roughly 96% are seen a single time; 0.2% to 0.25% belongs to the top ten. The CDR3 spans 12 residues. CDR1 is LNHDA, CDR2 SQIVND, per germline (reference sequence). Trimming took off 3 bases at V and 8 bases at J, with 11 bases between the two ends. This TCR came from a human donor in good health. The rearrangement uses TRBV19 and TRBJ2-7, with a weak D call TRBD2 (6 bases). Source material: T cells isolated from PBMCs. In nucleotides, the CDR3 is TGTGCCAGTAGTATCGGGGACTTCCAGCAGTACTTC. Its protein product is CASSIGDFQQYF.